This T cell receptor beta chain came from a study of T-cell memory formation after mild COVID-19. This CDR3 contains 14 residues. Trimming cost V 4 bases and J 2 bases, with 15 bases left between them. Germline V gene sequence: CDR1 SQVTM, CDR2 ANQGSEA. TCRdb re-called the 5' RACE reads with MiXCR, one entry per CDR3 protein. The sample includes roughly 170,000 distinct CDR3 sequences, about a fifth of them seen just once. The clonotype originates from an adult woman who had mild COVID-19 (a few samples of this study predate the infection). Cell type and time point are not known. Specimen: PBMCs or a T cell subset sorted from them (not recorded which). The chain joins TRBV29-1 to TRBJ2-7; no definite D call. The CDR3 bases are TGCAGCGTTGCAGTCGATGTCAGACCCTACGAGCAGTACTTC. Translating gives CSVAVDVRPYEQYF.